This T cell receptor beta chain appears in the sequencing data of a study of cytomegalovirus exposure and HLA in healthy donors (TCRdb year 2017). In the study overall: According to a later analysis, the 120 or so validation repertoires were produced on the same platform as the 700 or so repertoires of the first cohort. The study was designed to test whether signatures of past pathogen exposure could be identified by cataloging public T cell receptors. High-throughput TCR immunosequencing, statistical association of individual TCRs with disease status, and machine learning were combined to predict cytomegalovirus infection status. A separate validation cohort of over a hundred different subjects was used in addition to the roughly 720-subject first cohort.

The junction shows trimming of 2 bases on V and 1 base on J, plus 11 bases between the germline ends. The CDR3 runs 15 residues from the cysteine to the phenylalanine. The kept DNA is CDR3 alone, 45 bases in frame from the first base. Per the germline V gene (reference sequence), MNHNY is the CDR1 and SVGAGI is the CDR2. The donors belonged to the validation cohort of approximately 130 subjects, which was separate from the approximately 660-subject first cohort. With respect to this clone: Its antigen is not yet known. Per-base qualities were not stored, and no clone one base away is much larger.

What the study reported, not specific to this receptor: In a later analysis, TCRs clustered in the first cohort were found to also tend to co-occur in the 120 or so validation repertoires, with around 94% of cluster scores above 0. Most TCR sequences were seen in very few donors, while some public TCRs were found in many individuals. A later analysis had no HLA typing for the validation cohort, so co-occurrence there was scored across all 130 or so repertoires. The classifier was reported to diagnose cytomegalovirus status with high specificity and sensitivity in both the original cohort and the validation cohort. The authors suggested that the approach could potentially be extended to other disease states and immunological phenotypes. In the study, roughly 160 TCR beta chains were listed as associated with cytomegalovirus. In vitro tests confirmed that a few of the cytomegalovirus-associated TCR beta chains recognize cytomegalovirus antigens.

Library construction relied on the immunoSEQ multiplex PCR assay. The source study handled its data this way. A statistical classification framework was developed to diagnose cytomegalovirus status using the catalog of TCR beta chain sequences. In its TCRdb copy, this immuneACCESS table keeps in-frame sequences only and misses some clones. Where compared with another copy, unresolved V genes explain less than half of these, and the others have no known cause. Clone size and the V and J calls come from that table; the DNA yielded D and trimming. The sample includes 55,000 to 80,000 clones, with just under 95% observed a single time. The leading ten clones occupy about 6.5% of the sample.

The chain is assembled from TRBV6-6 and TRBJ1-1; there is no confident call for the D gene. This receptor was identified in a woman aged 18-30 years in good health and CMV-seropositive. The sample was PBMCs. The CDR3 sequence is CASSYPPYGNTEAFF. The DNA reads TGTGCCAGCAGTTACCCCCCTTACGGGAACACTGAAGCTTTCTTT.